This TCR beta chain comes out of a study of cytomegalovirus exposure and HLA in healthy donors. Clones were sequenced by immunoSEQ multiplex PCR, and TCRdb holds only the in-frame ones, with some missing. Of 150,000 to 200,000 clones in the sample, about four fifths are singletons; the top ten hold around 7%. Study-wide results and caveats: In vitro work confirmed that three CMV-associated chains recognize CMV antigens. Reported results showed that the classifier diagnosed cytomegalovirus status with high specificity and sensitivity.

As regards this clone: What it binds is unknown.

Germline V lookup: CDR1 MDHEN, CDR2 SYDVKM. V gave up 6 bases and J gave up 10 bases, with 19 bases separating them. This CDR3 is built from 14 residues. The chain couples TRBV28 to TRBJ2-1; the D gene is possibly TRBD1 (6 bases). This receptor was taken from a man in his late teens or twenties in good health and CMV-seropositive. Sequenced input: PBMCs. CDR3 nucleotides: TGTGCCAGCAGCCCCCCCGGACAGATGACCGAGCAGTTCTTC. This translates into CASSPPGQMTEQFF.